This TCR beta chain appears in the sequencing data of a study of blood T cell repertoires in COVID-19. Study at large: COVID-19 samples, acute and convalescent, were from the United States, Italy and Spain. In each case, the material was cDNA or gDNA derived from T cells, B-cell-depleted T cells, or PBMCs.

In the authors' workflow: Researchers report that nucleated cell counts were estimated from reference gene primer amplification. TCRdb keeps only in-frame clones here, not all; method: immunoSEQ multiplex PCR. D and trimming were read from the DNA, whereas the V and J calls and clone size are those reported in that table. The sample shows about 32,000 clones, about 91% of them seen only once. This clone was counted once. Germline V CDR1 and CDR2: MDHEN, SYDVKM. The CDR3 has 12 residues. V shed 8 bases, J shed 2 bases, and the junction held 3 bases outside the gene matches. The sequenced sample was peripheral blood. This receptor was taken from a woman in her seventies with active COVID-19. This chain connects TRBV28 to TRBJ2-7; 7 nucleotides align to TRBD2. The DNA of the CDR3 is TGTGCCAGCGGGGGGGTCGCCTACGAGCAGTACTTC. Residues: CASGGVAYEQYF.